The clone carrying this TCR beta chain was seen only a few times. Its matching antigen is unknown. The data stem from a study of T cell repertoires in cytomegalovirus infection. Turning to the study itself: Researchers turned to recently identified HLA-C-restricted CMV epitopes as well as well-studied HLA-B-restricted ones. The study's findings and limits: Cumulative frequency (of public TCR beta family members) identified carriers of CMV plus the relevant HLA. The ex vivo response was dominated by HLA-C-restricted CMV-specific TCR beta clonotypes.

One entry per CDR3 protein, called by TCRdb with MiXCR from the reads. In the table there are about 900,000 distinct CDR3 sequences, approximately 30% of which are singletons. Deletions cut 6 bases from V and 4 bases from J, with 6 bases between. CDR3 size: 11 residues. The source material was cultured CD8+ T cells from PBMCs, sampled from culture after CMV antigen stimulation. This chain joins TRBV12-3 or TRBV12-4 and TRBJ1-2; D call uncertain. The sequence was obtained from a human donor in good health (CMV status not recorded). Some clones in this sample may be carry-over from other donors' samples. The CDR3: CASSGIYGYTF. As DNA, the CDR3 is TGTGCCAGCAGCGGGATCTATGGCTACACCTTC.